This T cell receptor (beta chain) was found in a study of cytomegalovirus exposure and HLA in healthy donors (TCRdb year 2017). Broadly, across the study: An earlier analysis of fewer than 750 of the donors reported about 280 Gb of sequence data and 95 million to 140 million unique TCR beta sequences obtained from some 170 million T cells. A later analysis re-examined previously published TCR beta repertoires from 500 to 700 donors and added high-resolution HLA genotyping to investigate patterns of TCR occurrence. Donor age, sex, ethnicity and CMV serostatus were compiled alongside the repertoire data. The number of donors typed differed by locus, with 629-630 for A, B, C, DRB1 and DQB1, around 500 for DQA1, 600 to 610 for DPA1, and 400 to 490 for DPB1. Of the approximately 400 genotyped donors, over 70% fell in the genetic ancestry cluster associated with self-reported Caucasian donors. Among around 400 genotyped donors of the cohort, an average of about 240,000 unique TCR beta nucleotide sequences was sequenced per donor, of which about 19% were non-productive. HLA typing covered class I and class II loci at four-digit resolution. In a later genetic analysis, genome-wide SNP genotypes for about 65% of the roughly 700 donors were used, and that subset was treated as a discovery cohort. The study combined high-throughput TCR immunosequencing, statistical association of individual TCRs with disease status, and machine learning to predict cytomegalovirus infection status. An early release that covered some 640 HLA-typed donors contained around 300 gigabases of sequencing data and about 93 million unique TCR sequences. In the later analysis, no new phenotypic data were used to find candidate immune exposures; instead, reliance was placed on TCR beta sequences and their occurrence across donors. To decide whether each TCR beta V gene segment behaved as functional or pseudogenic, an earlier analysis of several hundred of the donors relied on high-throughput TCR beta sequencing. Along with the approximately 670-subject first cohort, a separate validation cohort of over 90 different subjects was used. All discovery cohort repertoires had been generated using a single sequencing platform. About five DR-DQ haplotypes were treated as single units for association and clustering because of strong linkage in the cohort. The study used immunosequencing to profile the T cell repertoires of 600 to 850 subjects and linked those repertoires to cytomegalovirus serostatus. The study aimed to test whether cataloging public T cell receptors could reveal signatures of past pathogen exposure. Overall study results and their limits: According to a later analysis, most CMV-associated TCR beta chains appeared to be HLA-restricted, and the HLA associations seemed to be driven largely by CMV exposure. A later analysis found that HLA-associated TCR beta chains were more clonally expanded and had lower generation probabilities than equally common non-associated chains. According to the authors, the approach could potentially be generalized to other disease states and immunological phenotypes. In a later analysis, several top co-occurrence clusters were reported to appear linked to parvovirus B19, influenza, CMV and Epstein-Barr virus. Because HLA typing was missing for some donors at each locus, association tests included only the typed subset. A later analysis associated 17,000 or so TCR beta sequences with specific HLA alleles at a false discovery rate of 0.05. The classifier was reported to diagnose cytomegalovirus status with high specificity and sensitivity in both the original cohort and the validation cohort. A later analysis found that TCR association rates varied across HLA loci, with DRB1 alleles showing the most associated TCRs and HLA-C alleles the fewest. A further reported finding was that TCR beta sequences accurately predicted the HLA-A and HLA-B alleles for most subjects in the first cohort. The presence/absence analyses assumed that sequencing depth was roughly uniform across donors, and that assumption may not be true. In an earlier analysis of 587 of the donors, most TCR beta V segments appeared in productive rearrangements about 87% or about 30% of the time, broadly matching IMGT annotations. Some IMGT-functional V segments, including TRBV6-2 and TRBV6-3, could not be told apart with the 87-base-pair reads, so those segments were excluded. Linkage disequilibrium might explain the correlated functional status among segregating V segments, but an unknown experimental factor could not be excluded. A group of highly shared sequence variants was considered likely to be a technical artifact of the sequencing pipeline. In a later genetic analysis, fewer N-insertions in productive TCRs were reported among donors in an Asian-associated ancestry cluster than the approximately 710-donor mean. For the cohort, immune exposure information was limited to CMV serostatus. Assigning TCR associations to individual alleles was difficult when HLA alleles, especially DR and DQ, strongly co-occurred. In the study, 150 to 200 TCR beta chains were listed as associated with cytomegalovirus. This cohort had only TCR beta chains sequenced, and the lack of alpha or paired-chain data limited which features could be detected. An association between a missense DCLRE1C variant and V-gene and J-gene trimming of TCR beta chains was found in a later genetic analysis and replicated in an independent cohort. Because counts were too low, about 15 rarely observed V segments, including chromosome 9 orphons, were left out of the earlier analysis of roughly 600 of the donors. Across donors, most TCR sequences were observed very rarely, whereas some public TCRs were present in many individuals. A few of the identified cytomegalovirus-associated TCR beta chains were confirmed in vitro to be specific for cytomegalovirus antigens.

Libraries were constructed by the immunoSEQ multiplex PCR assay. The multiplex PCR relied on a mix of 60 forward primers for TCR Vbeta segments and 13 reverse primers for TCR Jbeta segments. A multiplex PCR assay on genomic DNA amplified the CDR3 region of rearranged TCR beta genes. On the Illumina HiSeq System, the amplified TCR beta libraries were sequenced as 87-base-pair reads. The original pipeline was this. Across the 600 to 700 repertoires, a later analysis counted approximately 83 million unique TCR beta chains, 9.5 million to 12 million of which were shared by at least two donors. A nearest-neighbor algorithm error-corrected the raw reads and collapsed the reads into unique sequences, merging closely related sequences to remove PCR and sequencing errors. To assign V, D and J gene segments, CDR3 sequences were aligned to IMGT reference sequences. For a sequence to be retained, at least a six-nucleotide match to both a V gene segment and a J gene segment was required. A rearrangement counted as productive if the CDR3 had no stop codons and remained in frame with V and J, and every other rearrangement counted as non-productive. Following IMGT convention, CDR3 was defined as the stretch from the second conserved V-encoded cysteine to the conserved J-encoded phenylalanine. The earlier analysis of around 640 of the donors excluded sequences that lacked an unambiguous match to a single V gene segment. An earlier analysis of a few hundred of the donors classified V segments as functional when productive rearrangements were above 56.7% and as segregating when the standard deviation between donors was above 5%. To diagnose cytomegalovirus status from the catalog of TCR beta chain sequences, a statistical classification framework was built. V and J gene assignment, in a later analysis, came from comparing TCR nucleotide sequences with IMGT/GENE-DB human TR gene sequences. Using the TCRdist pipeline, a later analysis assigned CDR3 sequences along with most-parsimonious VDJ recombination scenarios. In a later analysis, each TCR beta chain was defined by its CDR3 amino acid sequence together with its V-gene family, and reads without a unique V-gene family were excluded. As a way to deal with suspected cross-contamination and a sequencing artifact, a later analysis dropped 592 nucleotide sequences that were highly shared and had low generation probability. In a later analysis, a clonal expansion index was calculated for each public chain from normalized within-repertoire ranks of inferred template counts. Generation probabilities in a later analysis came from a VDJ recombination model fitted to out-of-frame rearrangements, and those results were checked against IGoR. In a later analysis, TCR-TCR, TCR-HLA and TCR-CMV co-occurrence was scored with hypergeometric tests, and a repertoire-size bias correction was applied to TCR pairs. A later analysis estimated false discovery rates by permuting HLA or CMV assignments 20 times. In a later analysis, co-occurring TCRs were grouped with DBSCAN, and TCRdist sequence similarity was added when clustering was performed within HLA-allele-positive subsets. Repertoires with fewer than 30,000 or more than 120,000 public chains, plus five repertoires with anomalous nucleotide sharing, were excluded from co-occurrence clustering. The table was pulled from immuneACCESS by TCRdb, which kept in-frame rearrangements only. Such tables lose some clones; where checked, under half of the loss comes from unresolved V genes, and the rest has no known cause. That table supplies the V and J calls and clone size; D and trimming were determined from the DNA. Present in this sample are roughly 180,000 clones, less than 85% of which were seen just once. Together, the top ten hold 1% of the sample.

The cohort comprised 666 healthy bone marrow donors. At the time of sampling, every cohort member was nominally healthy, though immune exposures that went unrecorded were likely present. The donor was CMV seronegative and was included in the group of 352 seronegative cohort members. A peripheral blood sample was collected from each donor, and TCR beta sequencing was performed on peripheral blood mononuclear cells. The Qiagen DNeasy Blood Extraction Kit was used to extract genomic DNA from the blood cell samples. Comments on this clone: Its antigen remains unidentified. One base away there is no much larger clone; base qualities are not given.

Deletion took 6 bases off V and 1 base off J, with a span of 3 bases between the germline ends. The germline V gene provides CDR1 MGHRA and CDR2 YSYEKL. From its cysteine to its phenylalanine, the CDR3 spans 11 amino acids. The retained sequence is limited to the CDR3, 33 bases, with the frame set at the first base. Sequenced input: PBMCs. The sequence joins TRBV4-1 to TRBJ2-5; the D gene assignment is ambiguous. The clonotype was recovered from a boy younger than 10 in good health and CMV-seronegative. The nucleotide sequence reads as follows: TGCGCCAGCAGTCTCCAAGAGACCCAGTACTTC. This codes for CASSLQETQYF.